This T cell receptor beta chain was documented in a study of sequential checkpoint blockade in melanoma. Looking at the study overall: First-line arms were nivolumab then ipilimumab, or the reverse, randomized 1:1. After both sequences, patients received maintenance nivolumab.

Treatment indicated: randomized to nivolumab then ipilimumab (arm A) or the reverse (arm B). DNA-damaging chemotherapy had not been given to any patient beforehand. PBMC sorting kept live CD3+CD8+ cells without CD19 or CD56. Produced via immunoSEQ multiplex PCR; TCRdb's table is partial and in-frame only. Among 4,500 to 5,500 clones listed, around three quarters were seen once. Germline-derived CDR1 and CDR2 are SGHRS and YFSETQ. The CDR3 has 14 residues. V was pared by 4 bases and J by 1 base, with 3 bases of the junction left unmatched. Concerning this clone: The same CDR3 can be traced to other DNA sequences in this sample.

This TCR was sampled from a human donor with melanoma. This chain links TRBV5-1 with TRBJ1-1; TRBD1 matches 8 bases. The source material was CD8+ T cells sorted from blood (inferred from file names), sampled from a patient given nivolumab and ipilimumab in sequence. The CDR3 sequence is CASSRGQENTEAFF. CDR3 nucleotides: TGCGCCAGCAGCCGGGGACAGGAGAACACTGAAGCTTTCTTT.